This entry is about one TCR beta chain. The data were taken from a study of identical twins. CDR1 and CDR2 (germline): GTSNPN, SVGIG (reference sequence). This CDR3 is built from 15 residues. V was shortened by 0 bases and J by 2 bases, with 11 bases between the two germline ends. Each CDR3 protein gets one entry after TCRdb re-called the 5' RACE reads with MiXCR. Of 350,000 to 450,000 distinct CDR3 sequences listed, around 18% were seen once; the top ten hold 10% to 15%. Source material: naive T cells sorted from blood. This chain uses TRBV30 with TRBJ1-5; no firm D call. The TCR comes from a man aged 45 to 65 in good health. The CDR3 is CAWSVSGGGNQPQHF. The CDR3 bases are TGTGCCTGGAGTGTATCGGGCGGCGGCAATCAGCCCCAGCATTTT.